These T cell receptor beta chains were read from a single sample in a study of T cells after yellow fever vaccination. TCRdb recomputed calls from the 5' RACE reads with MiXCR, one row per CDR3 protein. The table lists 250,000 to 350,000 distinct CDR3 sequences, around 9.3% of them singletons. The source material was CD4+ T cells sorted from PBMCs, sampled 5 days after the yellow fever booster vaccination. Source of these receptors: a man aged 18 to 30 who received the YFV17D yellow fever vaccine. Both conserved end residues are part of each CDR3. Each record gives: clone size, J gene, D gene, V gene, CDR3 protein, CDR3 DNA. D genes are given only for firm matches. Only part of the rows carry a size: once, few, many, or a class if the clone is expanded.

size: many; J: TRBJ2-2; D: TRBD2; V: TRBV4-3; CDR3: CASSQDPGLEAGELFF; DNA: TGCGCCAGCAGCCAAGATCCCGGACTAGAGGCCGGGGAGCTGTTTTTT
size: -; J: TRBJ2-1; D: -; V: TRBV12-3/TRBV12-4; CDR3: CASSFGGGRTHFNEQFF; DNA: TGTGCCAGCAGTTTTGGAGGGGGCCGAACACACTTCAATGAGCAGTTCTTC
size: few; J: TRBJ2-3; D: -; V: TRBV6-2/TRBV6-3; CDR3: CASSYHAGPEDTQYF; DNA: TGTGCCAGCAGTTACCACGCAGGTCCTGAGGATACGCAGTATTTT
size: -; J: TRBJ1-1; D: -; V: TRBV7-3; CDR3: CASSLSGVSGAEAIF; DNA: TGTGCCAGCAGCTTATCCGGGGTTAGCGGTGCTGAAGCTATCTTT
size: many; J: TRBJ2-7; D: TRBD1; V: TRBV4-1; CDR3: CASSRQFRDRAYEQYF; DNA: TGCGCCAGCAGCCGTCAATTCCGGGACAGGGCGTACGAGCAGTACTTC
size: few; J: TRBJ1-6; D: -; V: TRBV18; CDR3: CASSPGNNSPLHF; DNA: TGTGCCAGCTCACCGGGGAATAATTCACCCCTCCACTTT
size: -; J: TRBJ1-1; D: -; V: TRBV7-2; CDR3: CASSFQGRYTEAFF; DNA: TGTGCCAGCAGCTTCCAGGGTCGGTACACTGAAGCTTTCTTT
size: few; J: TRBJ1-5; D: -; V: TRBV5-4; CDR3: CASSEGPHQPQHF; DNA: TGTGCCAGCAGCGAGGGTCCCCATCAGCCCCAGCATTTT
size: few; J: TRBJ1-5; D: TRBD1; V: TRBV20-1; CDR3: CSARQGATGRSQHF; DNA: TGCAGTGCAAGACAGGGGGCCACTGGCCGGTCCCAGCATTTT
size: -; J: TRBJ1-2; D: TRBD1; V: TRBV4-1; CDR3: CASSQETGPGYTF; DNA: TGCGCCAGCAGCCAAGAGACAGGGCCAGGCTACACCTTC
size: -; J: TRBJ1-5; D: -; V: TRBV6-5; CDR3: CASRRGRGNSNQPQHF; DNA: TGTGCCAGCAGACGGGGAAGGGGAAATAGCAATCAGCCCCAGCATTTT
size: few; J: TRBJ1-1; D: -; V: TRBV15; CDR3: CATSRDPRTNTEAFF; DNA: TGTGCCACCAGCAGAGATCCGAGGACGAACACTGAAGCTTTCTTT
size: -; J: TRBJ2-7; D: TRBD2; V: TRBV5-1; CDR3: CASSLAVTSGSYEQYF; DNA: TGCGCCAGCAGCTTGGCCGTGACTAGCGGTTCCTACGAGCAGTACTTC
size: few; J: TRBJ2-7; D: TRBD2; V: TRBV18; CDR3: CASSPEGGSDEQYF; DNA: TGTGCCAGCTCACCAGAGGGAGGGAGCGACGAGCAGTACTTC
size: -; J: TRBJ2-7; D: -; V: TRBV7-6; CDR3: CASVPLGASYEQYF; DNA: TGTGCCAGCGTCCCCTTGGGGGCGTCCTACGAGCAGTACTTC
size: -; J: TRBJ1-3; D: -; V: TRBV5-1; CDR3: CASSLGGRGDSGNTIYF; DNA: TGCGCCAGCAGCTTGGGTGGCAGGGGCGACTCTGGAAACACCATATATTTT
size: many; J: TRBJ1-1; D: -; V: TRBV4-1; CDR3: CASSQRGPATEAFF; DNA: TGCGCCAGCAGCCAGCGGGGCCCCGCCACTGAAGCTTTCTTT
size: few; J: TRBJ2-3; D: -; V: TRBV7-8; CDR3: CASSLETRQGLFTDTQYF; DNA: TGTGCCAGCAGCTTAGAAACCCGGCAGGGGCTATTCACAGATACGCAGTATTTT
size: -; J: TRBJ2-2; D: -; V: TRBV7-2; CDR3: CASSPGWVRPGELFF; DNA: TGTGCCAGCAGCCCAGGCTGGGTTCGTCCCGGGGAGCTGTTTTTT
size: -; J: TRBJ2-1; D: TRBD2; V: TRBV12-3/TRBV12-4; CDR3: CASRSLAGGDNEQFF; DNA: TGTGCCAGCAGGTCCTTAGCGGGGGGGGACAATGAGCAGTTCTTC
size: few; J: TRBJ2-3; D: -; V: TRBV7-2; CDR3: CASSTFTDTQYF; DNA: TGTGCCAGCAGCACCTTCACAGATACGCAGTATTTT
size: few; J: TRBJ1-2; D: -; V: TRBV10-3; CDR3: CAITKYGTDTYGYTF; DNA: TGTGCCATCACGAAATACGGGACGGACACCTATGGCTACACCTTC
size: -; J: TRBJ1-5; D: -; V: TRBV12-3/TRBV12-4; CDR3: CASSSGVDQPQHF; DNA: TGTGCCAGCAGTTCAGGGGTGGATCAGCCCCAGCATTTT
size: few; J: TRBJ2-7; D: -; V: TRBV20-1; CDR3: CSAAVGTQYYEQYF; DNA: TGCAGTGCCGCAGTAGGGACACAATACTACGAGCAGTACTTC
size: few; J: TRBJ2-4; D: -; V: TRBV20-1; CDR3: CSATEFESKNIQYF; DNA: TGCAGTGCTACAGAGTTTGAATCCAAAAACATTCAGTACTTC
size: many; J: TRBJ2-1; D: -; V: TRBV4-3; CDR3: CASSQEPRANEQFF; DNA: TGCGCCAGCAGCCAAGAGCCCAGGGCCAATGAGCAGTTCTTC
size: -; J: TRBJ2-3; D: TRBD2; V: TRBV5-1; CDR3: CASSFRGDPPSTDTQYF; DNA: TGCGCCAGCAGCTTCCGGGGGGATCCCCCTAGCACAGATACGCAGTATTTT
size: -; J: TRBJ1-1; D: -; V: TRBV7-9; CDR3: CASSFSGSNTEAFF; DNA: TGTGCCAGCAGCTTCAGCGGTTCGAACACTGAAGCTTTCTTT
size: few; J: TRBJ2-3; D: TRBD1; V: TRBV7-2; CDR3: CASSPNGQGEDTQYF; DNA: TGTGCCAGCAGTCCAAATGGACAGGGAGAAGATACGCAGTATTTT
size: -; J: TRBJ2-1; D: TRBD2; V: TRBV14; CDR3: CASSQEWTSGSYNEQFF; DNA: TGTGCCAGCAGCCAAGAATGGACTAGCGGCTCCTACAATGAGCAGTTCTTC
size: few; J: TRBJ2-3; D: -; V: TRBV24-1; CDR3: CATSSGTVTDTQYF; DNA: TGTGCCACCAGCAGTGGAACCGTCACAGATACGCAGTATTTT
size: many; J: TRBJ2-5; D: -; V: TRBV6-5; CDR3: CASRDPRAQYF; DNA: TGTGCCAGCAGAGACCCCCGGGCCCAGTACTTC
size: many; J: TRBJ2-7; D: -; V: TRBV20-1; CDR3: CSARGTAYEQYF; DNA: TGCAGTGCTAGAGGGACAGCCTACGAGCAGTACTTC
size: many; J: TRBJ1-2; D: -; V: TRBV20-1; CDR3: CSARSYGYTF; DNA: TGCAGTGCACGGAGCTATGGCTACACCTTC
size: -; J: TRBJ2-7; D: TRBD1; V: TRBV18; CDR3: CASSPPGTGVYEQYF; DNA: TGTGCCAGCTCACCACCCGGGACAGGGGTGTACGAGCAGTACTTC
size: -; J: TRBJ1-1; D: -; V: TRBV20-1; CDR3: CSARDHGYTEPPVEAFF; DNA: TGCAGTGCTAGAGACCACGGATACACAGAGCCTCCTGTTGAAGCTTTCTTT
size: -; J: TRBJ2-7; D: TRBD1; V: TRBV6-1; CDR3: CASSERLGTGTSSYEQYF; DNA: TGTGCCAGCAGTGAACGCTTAGGGACAGGGACCTCCTCCTACGAGCAGTACTTC
size: few; J: TRBJ2-3; D: -; V: TRBV5-1; CDR3: CASSGQGRTDTQYF; DNA: TGCGCCAGCAGTGGCCAGGGTCGCACAGATACGCAGTATTTT
size: -; J: TRBJ1-1; D: -; V: TRBV5-1; CDR3: CASSIDSPSLNTEAFF; DNA: TGCGCCAGCAGCATCGACAGTCCGTCGTTGAACACTGAAGCTTTCTTT
size: -; J: TRBJ2-5; D: -; V: TRBV29-1; CDR3: CSVEVLGGETQETQYF; DNA: TGCAGCGTTGAAGTCCTCGGGGGAGAAACCCAAGAGACCCAGTACTTC
size: many; J: TRBJ2-5; D: -; V: TRBV12-3/TRBV12-4; CDR3: CASSFSTYAAQYF; DNA: TGTGCCAGCAGTTTCTCGACTTATGCGGCCCAGTACTTC
size: many; J: TRBJ2-1; D: -; V: TRBV7-6; CDR3: CASSLVAGSYNEQFF; DNA: TGTGCCAGCAGCTTAGTCGCAGGCTCCTACAATGAGCAGTTCTTC
size: few; J: TRBJ2-7; D: -; V: TRBV10-2; CDR3: CASSIGSTYEQYF; DNA: TGCGCCAGCAGTATCGGCAGCACCTACGAGCAGTACTTC
size: many; J: TRBJ1-2; D: -; V: TRBV4-3; CDR3: CASSQGFFEGRKGYTF; DNA: TGCGCCAGCAGCCAAGGTTTCTTCGAGGGACGAAAAGGCTACACCTTC
size: -; J: TRBJ2-7; D: -; V: TRBV5-1; CDR3: CVSSRTDFYEQYF; DNA: TGCGTCAGCAGTCGGACGGATTTCTACGAGCAGTACTTC
size: -; J: TRBJ2-1; D: -; V: TRBV6-5; CDR3: CASSYSLSSYNEQFF; DNA: TGTGCCAGCAGTTACAGCTTGAGCTCCTACAATGAGCAGTTCTTC
size: -; J: TRBJ2-5; D: -; V: TRBV29-1; CDR3: CSVRGPEETQYF; DNA: TGCAGCGTCCGGGGCCCCGAAGAGACCCAGTACTTC
size: -; J: TRBJ2-3; D: -; V: TRBV4-1; CDR3: CASSQGVSRHTDTQYF; DNA: TGCGCCAGCAGCCAAGGGGTATCACGCCACACAGATACGCAGTATTTT
size: -; J: TRBJ2-1; D: TRBD2; V: TRBV20-1; CDR3: CSARGQRGPYNEQFF; DNA: TGCAGTGCTAGAGGGCAGCGGGGGCCATACAATGAGCAGTTCTTC
size: many; J: TRBJ2-1; D: -; V: TRBV29-1; CDR3: CSVGDFSNNEQFF; DNA: TGCAGCGTAGGGGACTTCTCTAACAATGAGCAGTTCTTC
size: -; J: TRBJ1-2; D: -; V: TRBV6-6; CDR3: CASSYSTNYGYTF; DNA: TGTGCCAGCAGTTATTCTACCAACTATGGCTACACCTTC
size: -; J: TRBJ2-2; D: TRBD2; V: TRBV12-3/TRBV12-4; CDR3: CASGWASGGFGELFF; DNA: TGTGCCAGCGGCTGGGCTAGCGGGGGATTCGGGGAGCTGTTTTTT